These 15 T cell receptor beta chains were sequenced from one sample in a study of CD8 T cells in ankylosing spondylitis. General study results and limits: Seemingly characteristic of ankylosing spondylitis blood was a TCR beta motif consisting of roughly 8 highly homologous variants.

In TCRdb, the 5' RACE reads were re-called with MiXCR into one record per CDR3 protein. The repertoire holds about 540,000 distinct CDR3 sequences, with 12% as singletons. Their recognized antigens are unknown. What was sequenced was blood, either unsorted or a sorted T cell fraction (not recorded which). The receptor source for this set is a male donor with ankylosing spondylitis.

This clonotype was observed many times. V gene TRBV5-1 combines with J gene TRBJ1-2, with no clear D. The CDR3 has 13 amino acids. V shed 4 bases and J shed 4 bases, with 11 bases lying between them. The germline V gene encodes CDR1 SGHRS and CDR2 YFSETQ. The CDR3 protein is CASSPDGIYGYTF. CDR3 bases: TGCGCCAGCAGCCCGGACGGAATCTATGGCTACACCTTC.

The chain links TRBV20-1 to TRBJ2-7; D not resolved. The germline gives CDR1 DFQATT, CDR2 SNEGSKA (reference sequence). This CDR3 spans 13 amino acids. V was pared by 4 bases and J by 2 bases, with 12 bases between. CDR3 sequence: CSANMPGPYEQYF. The CDR3 DNA sequence: TGCAGTGCTAACATGCCAGGTCCCTACGAGCAGTACTTC.

This rearrangement joins TRBV21-1 to TRBJ1-2; the tabulated D call, TRBD1, remains unverified against the DNA. TRBV21-1 is tagged as a pseudogene. This CDR3 comprises 17 residues. The chain's CDR3 is CASSKPNRAAVCYGYTF. The CDR3 DNA reads as TGTGCCAGCAGCAAACCCAACAGGGCCGCAGTGTGCTATGGCTACACCTTC.

The table lists this clonotype with a few counts. The J gene is TRBJ2-5, the V gene TRBV7-2, with D perhaps TRBD2 (5 bases). Between the trimmed V and J ends, which lost 1 base and 4 bases, there was a span of 10 bases. The germline V gene encodes CDR1 SGHTA and CDR2 FQGNSA. The CDR3 sequence is 14 residues long. CDR3 coding DNA: TGTGCCAGCAGCTTAGGACGGGCGGGAGAGACCCAGTACTTC. Its translation is CASSLGRAGETQYF.

This chain uses TRBV5-1 with TRBJ2-1; 9 positions agree with TRBD2. V was clipped by 0 bases and J by 0 bases; unmatched bases: 7. The CDR3 is made up of 18 amino acids. The V gene's germline CDR1 is SGHRS and CDR2 YFSETQ. CDR3 in DNA: TGCGCCAGCAGCTTGGCCGGGACGCGGGGGGGCTCCTACAATGAGCAGTTCTTC. It yields the protein CASSLAGTRGGSYNEQFF. The variable domain in full, completed from reference TRBV5-1 and TRBJ2-1, reads KAGVTQTPRYLIKTRGQQVTLSCSPISGHRSVSWYQQTPGQGLQFLFEYFSETQRNKGNFPGRFSGRQFSNSRSEMNVSTLELGDSALYLCASSLAGTRGGSYNEQFFGPGTRLTVL.

The chain is built from TRBV3-1 and TRBJ1-6; perhaps TRBD1 as D (5 bases). The CDR3 runs 15 residues. Germline lookup yields CDR1 LGHDT and CDR2 YNNKEL (reference sequence). With 3 bases removed from V and 10 bases from J, the gap between germline ends came to 16 bases. The CDR3, as DNA: TGTGCCAGCAGCCAGGGGGGTGCAGGGCGGTCACCCCTCCACTTT. As protein: CASSQGGAGRSPLHF.

This chain joins TRBV20-1 and TRBJ2-2; 9 bases map to TRBD2. V dropped 0 bases and J dropped 6; count of bases not matched to a gene: 8. The CDR3 has 16 amino acids. CDR1 is DFQATT, CDR2 SNEGSKA, per germline (reference sequence). The CDR3 spells CSARDRLAGLSGELFF. CDR3 bases: TGCAGTGCTAGAGATCGGCTAGCGGGACTCTCCGGGGAGCTGTTTTTT.

DNA for the CDR3: TGTGCCAGCACCCGTCAGCGGGCAGATACGCAGTATTTT. It encodes CASTRQRADTQYF. V usage is TRBV7-2 and J usage is TRBJ2-3; tentative D call: TRBD2 (6 bases). CDR1 is SGHTA and CDR2 is FQGNSA in the germline V gene. V lost 7 bases and J 4 bases, leaving 12 bases between the germline ends. The CDR3 is made up of 13 amino acids. Drawing the rest from reference TRBV7-2 and TRBJ2-3, the complete variable domain is GAGVSQSPSNKVTEKGKDVELRCDPISGHTALYWYRQSLGQGLEFLIYFQGNSAPDKSGLPSDRFSAERTGGSVSTLTIQRTQQEDSAVYLCASTRQRADTQYFGPGTRLTVL.

This chain joins TRBV7-9 and TRBJ2-4; either TRBD1 or TRBD2 may fit D (5 bases each). Germline CDR1 and CDR2: SEHNR and FQNEAQ (reference sequence). The V end lost 5 bases, the J end lost 4 bases, and 21 bases lay between the germline ends. The length of the CDR3 is 17 residues. The CDR3 sequence is CASSPFGTSGSKNIQYF. CDR3 nucleotide sequence: TGTGCCAGCAGCCCTTTCGGGACCTCAGGATCTAAAAACATTCAGTACTTC.

The sample holds many counts of this clonotype. The chain links TRBV20-1 to TRBJ1-4, with D unclear. CDR3 size: 17 residues. CDR1 is DFQATT, CDR2 SNEGSKA, per germline (reference sequence). Trimming stripped 1 base from V and 3 bases from J, with 18 bases between. Here the CDR3 reads CSARGVPSPKSNEKLFF. DNA of the CDR3: TGCAGTGCTAGAGGGGTACCGTCACCGAAATCTAATGAAAAACTGTTTTTT.

This clonotype was detected a few times. The junction departs from the called germline gene at one end, perhaps through a read error. The V and J genes are TRBV25-1 and TRBJ2-4; possible D gene TRBD2, 5 bases. This CDR3 has 15 amino acids. Germline-derived CDR1 and CDR2 are MGHDK and SYGVNS. The CDR3 region has the DNA TGTGCCAGCAGGGAATGGGGTGTGTCCGGGGACATTCAGTACTTC. Translation gives CASREWGVSGDIQYF.

This clonotype was seen a few times. This rearrangement joins TRBV21-1 to TRBJ2-7; whether TRBD2, the table's D call, matches the DNA was not checked. TRBV21-1 is described as a pseudogene. The CDR3 is 12 residues long. The CDR3 here is CASPREAYEQYF. CDR3 coding DNA: TGTGCCAGCCCAAGGGAGGCCTACGAGCAGTACTTC.

The CDR3 sequence: CASSDDTEAFF. For the CDR3, the DNA is TGTGCCAGCAGCGACGACACTGAAGCTTTCTTT. The chain links TRBV7-9 to TRBJ1-1; the D is unclear. The CDR3 is 11 amino acids. In germline, CDR1 is SEHNR, CDR2 FQNEAQ (reference sequence). Trimming left V 5 bases short and J 3 bases short, with 4 bases between.

This clonotype has a handful of counts. The chain is built from TRBV5-1 and TRBJ1-3, with a tentative D call TRBD1 (5 bases). The V gene's germline CDR1 is SGHRS and CDR2 YFSETQ. There are 17 residues in the CDR3. Deletions cut 0 bases from V and 0 bases from J, with 13 bases between. As DNA, the CDR3 is TGCGCCAGCAGCTTGGTAGGCAGGGACTTCTCTGGAAACACCATATATTTT. This codes for CASSLVGRDFSGNTIYF.

A few counts support this clonotype. This chain joins TRBV29-1 and TRBJ2-2; no reliable D call. The CDR3 is made up of 12 amino acids. Germline lookup yields CDR1 SQVTM and CDR2 ANQGSEA. CDR3 nucleotides: TGCACCTTAAGAGCGAACACCGGGGAGCTGTTTTTT. Protein product: CTLRANTGELFF.